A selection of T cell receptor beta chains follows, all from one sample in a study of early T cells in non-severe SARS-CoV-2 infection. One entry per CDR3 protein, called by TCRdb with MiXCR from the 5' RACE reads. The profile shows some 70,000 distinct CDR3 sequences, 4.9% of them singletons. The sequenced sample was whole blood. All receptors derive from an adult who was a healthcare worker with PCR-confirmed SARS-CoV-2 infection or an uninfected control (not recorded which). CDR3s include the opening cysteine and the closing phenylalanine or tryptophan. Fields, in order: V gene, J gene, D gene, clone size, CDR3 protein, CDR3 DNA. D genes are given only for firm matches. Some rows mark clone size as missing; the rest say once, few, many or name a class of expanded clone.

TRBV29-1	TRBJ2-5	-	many	CSVGVSQETQYF	TGCAGCGTTGGGGTTTCCCAAGAGACCCAGTACTTC
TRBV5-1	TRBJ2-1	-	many	CASSLGVELVTGNEQFF	TGCGCCAGCAGCTTGGGGGTTGAACTAGTAACCGGGAATGAGCAGTTCTTC
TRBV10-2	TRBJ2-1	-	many	CASSDSLDEQFF	TGCGCCAGCAGTGATTCTTTGGATGAGCAGTTCTTC
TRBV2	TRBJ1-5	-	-	CASAGFLDQPQHF	TGTGCCAGCGCAGGGTTCTTAGATCAGCCCCAGCATTTT
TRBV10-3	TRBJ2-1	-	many	CAISDGTSLRDEQFF	TGTGCCATCAGTGACGGGACTTCATTGAGGGATGAGCAGTTCTTC
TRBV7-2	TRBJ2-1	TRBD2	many	CASSLSFSGGANEQFF	TGTGCCAGCAGCTTAAGTTTTAGCGGGGGGGCCAATGAGCAGTTCTTC
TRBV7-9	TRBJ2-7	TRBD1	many	CASSLGQGEKDF	TGTGCCAGCAGCCTGGGACAGGGCGAAAAGGACTTC
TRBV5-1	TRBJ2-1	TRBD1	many	CASSLAPGQGNNEQFF	TGCGCCAGCAGCTTGGCCCCGGGACAGGGGAACAATGAGCAGTTCTTC
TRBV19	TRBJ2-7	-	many	CASSPDGAQGNYEQYF	TGTGCCAGTAGTCCCGATGGGGCCCAGGGGAACTACGAGCAGTACTTC
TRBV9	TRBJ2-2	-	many	CASSVDGQTYTGELFF	TGTGCCAGCAGCGTAGACGGACAGACCTACACCGGGGAGCTGTTTTTT
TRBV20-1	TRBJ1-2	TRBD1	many	CSARTGQGLNGYTF	TGCAGTGCTAGAACTGGACAGGGACTTAATGGCTACACCTTC
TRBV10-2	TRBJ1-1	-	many	CASSGFRAPEAFF	TGCGCCAGCAGTGGGTTCAGGGCCCCCGAAGCTTTCTTT
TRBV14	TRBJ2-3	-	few	CASSQRTPLSTQYF	TGTGCCAGCAGCCAAAGGACACCCCTCAGTACGCAGTATTTT
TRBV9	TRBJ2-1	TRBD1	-	CASSVARTGLYNEQFF	TGTGCCAGCAGCGTAGCCAGGACAGGGTTGTATAATGAGCAGTTCTTC
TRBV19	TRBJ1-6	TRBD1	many	CASSTPYGTGQSPLHF	TGTGCCAGTAGTACCCCCTACGGGACAGGCCAATCACCCCTCCACTTT
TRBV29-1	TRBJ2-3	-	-	CSVERNTDTQYF	TGCAGCGTTGAGAGGAACACAGATACGCAGTATTTT
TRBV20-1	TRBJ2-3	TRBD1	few	CSAPGQGVDTQYF	TGCAGTGCCCCGGGACAGGGTGTAGATACGCAGTATTTT
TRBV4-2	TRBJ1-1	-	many	CASSQDPPNTEAFF	TGTGCCAGCAGCCAAGATCCCCCTAACACTGAAGCTTTCTTT
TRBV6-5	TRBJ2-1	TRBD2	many	CASSPSGGRIWEQFF	TGTGCCAGCAGCCCCAGCGGGGGGCGCATCTGGGAGCAGTTCTTC
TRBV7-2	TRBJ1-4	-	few	CASSPARGTEKLFF	TGTGCCAGCAGCCCCGCCAGGGGAACTGAAAAACTGTTTTTT
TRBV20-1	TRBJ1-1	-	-	CSARGRVGTEAFF	TGCAGTGCTAGAGGTAGGGTGGGCACTGAAGCTTTCTTT
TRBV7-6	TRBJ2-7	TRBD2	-	CASSLATSGRGGYEQYF	TGTGCCAGCAGCTTAGCTACTAGCGGGAGAGGGGGGTACGAGCAGTACTTC
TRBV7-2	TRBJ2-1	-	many	CASSLGPTPTQQFF	TGTGCCAGCAGCTTAGGTCCTACCCCAACTCAGCAGTTCTTC
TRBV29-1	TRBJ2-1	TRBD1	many	CSVDTIGTGAYEQFF	TGCAGCGTAGATACCATCGGGACAGGGGCGTATGAGCAGTTCTTC
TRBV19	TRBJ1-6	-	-	CASSASGDSPLHF	TGTGCCAGTAGTGCATCAGGGGATTCACCCCTCCACTTT
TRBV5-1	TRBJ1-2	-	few	CASSEDTYGYTF	TGCGCCAGCAGCGAGGACACTTATGGCTACACCTTC
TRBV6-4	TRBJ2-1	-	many	CASSDSVGDPNNEQFF	TGTGCCAGCAGTGACTCTGTGGGGGACCCTAACAATGAGCAGTTCTTC
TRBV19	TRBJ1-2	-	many	CASDNSANYGYTF	TGTGCCAGTGACAACAGCGCTAACTATGGCTACACCTTC
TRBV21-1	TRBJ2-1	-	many	CASRDSTYNEQFF	TGTGCCAGCCGGGACAGTACCTACAATGAGCAGTTCTTC
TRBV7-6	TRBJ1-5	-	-	CASSPKGRTQPQHF	TGTGCCAGCAGCCCCAAGGGGCGCACTCAGCCCCAGCATTTT
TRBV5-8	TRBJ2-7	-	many	CASSSTGHGRYEQYF	TGTGCCAGCAGTTCAACGGGACATGGACGCTACGAGCAGTACTTC
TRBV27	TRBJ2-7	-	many	CASSSSGYEQYF	TGTGCCAGCAGTTCCTCGGGGTACGAGCAGTACTTC
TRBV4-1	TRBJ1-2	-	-	CASSQDQSPPHYGYTF	TGCGCCAGCAGCCAAGATCAAAGTCCTCCCCACTATGGCTACACCTTC